The clone carrying this T cell receptor (beta chain) was seen a few times. While infection was still active, Seattle patients were enrolled and then followed longitudinally. The data are from a study of blood T cell repertoires in COVID-19. Study information: COVID-19 samples, acute and convalescent, were from the United States, Italy and Spain. PBMCs, B-cell-depleted T cells, or T cells were the source of the cDNA or gDNA that made up the material.

Trimming at V came to 6 bases and at J to 4 bases, leaving 5 bases not matched to a gene. Germline V gene lookup returns CDR1 MNHEY and CDR2 SMNVEV (reference sequence). CDR3 size: 14 residues. In the original workflow: Amplifying reference gene primers gave estimates of nucleated cell counts. TCRdb's table, derived via immunoSEQ multiplex PCR, lists solely in-frame clones and lacks some. The V and J calls and clone size were taken over from that table, and D and trimming were inferred from the DNA. The repertoire holds roughly 500,000 clones, roughly 89% seen once, with around 0.95% in the top ten. This clonotype was obtained from a man younger than 30 with COVID-19, enrolled during active disease. J is TRBJ1-3 and V is TRBV27; TRBD1 aligns across 8 bases. Sequencing was performed on peripheral blood. The CDR3 coding sequence is TGTGCCAGCAGACGGACAGGGACAGGAAACACCATATATTTT. Translated: CASRRTGTGNTIYF.